This TCR beta chain was captured in a study of blood T cell repertoires in COVID-19. About the study: Samples came from the United States, Italy and Spain, spanning acute and convalescent COVID-19. PBMCs, B-cell-depleted T cells, or T cells were the source of the cDNA or gDNA that made up the material.

Germline values: CDR1 SGHDN, CDR2 FVKESK. V was clipped by 6 bases and J by 4 bases; unmatched bases: 11. The CDR3 has 15 residues. Original data processing: Estimates of nucleated cell counts were drawn from the amplification of reference gene primers. TCRdb's copy holds only in-frame clones and misses some; the assay was immunoSEQ multiplex PCR. V, J and clone size reflect that table, while D and trimming were determined from the DNA. The sample yields around 140,000 clones, around 80% seen once. The chain employs TRBV14 and TRBJ2-7, with 8 bases aligning to TRBD1. The origin of this receptor is a human donor with acute or convalescent COVID-19. The donor label of this sample is uncertain. The sequenced sample consisted of peripheral blood. The chain's CDR3 is CASSRGSGGAYEQYF. As DNA, the CDR3 is TGTGCCAGCAGTCGGGGGTCAGGGGGCGCGTACGAGCAGTACTTC.